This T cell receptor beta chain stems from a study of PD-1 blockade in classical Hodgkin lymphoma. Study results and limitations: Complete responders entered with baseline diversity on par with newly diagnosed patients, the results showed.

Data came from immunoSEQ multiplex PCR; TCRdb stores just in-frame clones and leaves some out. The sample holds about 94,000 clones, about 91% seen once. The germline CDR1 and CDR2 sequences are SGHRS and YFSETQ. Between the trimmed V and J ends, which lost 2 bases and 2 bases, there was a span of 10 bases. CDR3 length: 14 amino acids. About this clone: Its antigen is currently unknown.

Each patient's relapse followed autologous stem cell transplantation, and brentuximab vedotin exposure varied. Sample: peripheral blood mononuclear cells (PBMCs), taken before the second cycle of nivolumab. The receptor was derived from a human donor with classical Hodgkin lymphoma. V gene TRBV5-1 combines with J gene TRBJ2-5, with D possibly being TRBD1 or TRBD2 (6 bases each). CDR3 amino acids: CASSFQGTQETQYF. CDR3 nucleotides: TGCGCCAGCAGCTTTCAGGGGACTCAAGAGACCCAGTACTTC.